This T cell receptor (beta chain) was recorded in a study of blood T cell repertoires in COVID-19. Study-wide background: Nucleic acid was either cDNA or gDNA, and it came from T cells, B-cell-depleted T cells, or PBMCs.

Original handling: By means of reference gene primer amplification, nucleated cell counts were estimated. The data were produced by immunoSEQ multiplex PCR, yet TCRdb's version contains in-frame clones alone and is incomplete. That table supplies the V and J calls and clone size; D and trimming were determined from the DNA. Among roughly 270,000 clones listed, 85% were seen once. The sequence was collected from a man in his fifties with active or convalescent COVID-19. Sequencing input: peripheral blood.

CDR3 coding DNA: TGTGCCAGCAGGGCCTCGGGGAACTACGAGCAGTACTTC. Protein: CASRASGNYEQYF. This rearrangement joins TRBV25-1 to TRBJ2-7, with TRBD2 as a possible D gene (5 bases). Trimming left V 6 bases short and J 3 bases short, with 12 bases between. From germline, CDR1 is MGHDK and CDR2 SYGVNS. The CDR3 covers 13 residues.